This T cell receptor (beta chain) was retrieved from a study of CD8+ T cells in alopecia areata. Study at large: Treated patients received severity scores based on the percentage of scalp area affected.

Worth noting for this clone: Its antigen remains unknown.

Overall study findings and caveats: Scalp sample sequencing also detects resident alphabeta T cells of normal skin.

Sequencing used cDNA as its template, made by extracting RNA and reverse transcribing it. The protocol was immunoSEQ multiplex PCR, while the TCRdb copy is restricted to in-frame clones and leaves out a portion. Here the sample spans about 120,000 clones, 50% to 55% being singletons. Germline CDR1 reads SNHLY; CDR2 reads FYNNEI. The CDR3 sequence is 10 residues long. Trimming stripped 4 bases from V and 9 bases from J, with 4 bases between. Treatment noted: oral pan-JAK inhibitor, 5-10 mg twice daily. Alopecia areata patients provided lesional scalp punch biopsies and peripheral blood. This chain connects TRBV2 to TRBJ2-1; the D is unclear. The sequence was collected from a human donor with alopecia areata. Specimen: CD4+ T cells sorted from blood, collected at week 4, from a patient treated with tofacitinib. The chain's CDR3 is CASSGVEQFF. The CDR3 bases are TGTGCCAGCAGTGGCGTTGAGCAGTTCTTC.